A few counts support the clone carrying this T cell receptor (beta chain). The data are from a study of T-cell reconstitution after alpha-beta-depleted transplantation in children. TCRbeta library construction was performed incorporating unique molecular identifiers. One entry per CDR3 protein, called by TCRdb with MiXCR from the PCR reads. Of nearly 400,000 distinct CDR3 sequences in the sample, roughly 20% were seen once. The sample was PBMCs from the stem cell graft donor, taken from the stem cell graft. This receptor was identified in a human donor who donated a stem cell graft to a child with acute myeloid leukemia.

The CDR3 loop is CASSQGISVSLTGYTF. Here the CDR3 DNA reads TGCGCCAGCAGCCAAGGAATTTCGGTCTCTCTTACTGGCTACACCTTC. The chain recombines TRBV4-3 with TRBJ1-2; no reliable D call. Deletions cut 1 base from V and 7 bases from J, with 19 bases between. Germline CDR1 reads LGHNA; CDR2 reads YSLEER. The CDR3 contains 16 residues.